A single sample gave rise to the 27 T cell receptor beta chains below, sequenced in a study of cytomegalovirus exposure and HLA in healthy donors. It was with 60 Vbeta and 13 Jbeta primers that the PCR ran. Method: immunoSEQ multiplex PCR; TCRdb's copy keeps in-frame clones and lacks some. Its table records about 91,000 clones. Material: PBMCs. These receptors were taken from a young woman in good health and CMV-seronegative.

This sequence joins TRBV6-1 and TRBJ2-7, with D possibly being TRBD1 (6 bases). The CDR3 is 11 residues long. V lost 6 bases, J lost 7 bases, and 10 bases lay in between. Germline V gene lookup returns CDR1 MNHNS and CDR2 SASEGT. The CDR3: CASSPQGEQYF. CDR3 nucleotide sequence: TGTGCCAGCAGCCCCCAGGGGGAGCAGTACTTC.

The rearrangement joins TRBV2 to TRBJ2-4; D gene uncertain. CDR3 size: 14 residues. V lost 4 bases to trimming and J lost 0 bases, with 7 bases between them. CDR1 is SNHLY, CDR2 FYNNEI, per germline. The chain's CDR3 is CASSVGPAKNIQYF. The DNA of the CDR3 is TGTGCCAGCAGTGTGGGCCCAGCCAAAAACATTCAGTACTTC.

The chain joins TRBV4-1 to TRBJ2-3, with TRBD1 matching over 8 bases. The germline V gene encodes CDR1 MGHRA and CDR2 YSYEKL. This CDR3 is built from 14 residues. The V segment lost 2 bases and the J segment 4 bases; nucleotides outside the gene matches: 2. In DNA form, the CDR3 reads TGCGCCAGCAGCCAACAGGGGGCCGCAGATACGCAGTATTTT. Translating it yields CASSQQGAADTQYF.

The chain employs TRBV28 and TRBJ2-1; TRBD1 matches 7 bases. Looked up from germline, CDR1 is MDHEN and CDR2 is SYDVKM. J gave up 9 bases and V 7 bases, and 12 bases lay outside the gene matches. The CDR3 is 14 residues long. The CDR3 DNA reads TGTGCCAGCACGTGGACAGGCGATAGGGTTGAGCAGTTCTTC. Encoded protein: CASTWTGDRVEQFF. The full variable domain, rest sourced from reference TRBV28 and TRBJ2-1, is DVKVTQSSRYLVKRTGEKVFLECVQDMDHENMFWYRQDPGLGLRLIYFSYDVKMKEKGDIPEGYSVSREKKERFSLILESASTNQTSMYLCASTWTGDRVEQFFGPGTRLTVL.

The rearrangement joins TRBV5-4 to TRBJ1-1; the match to TRBD1 covers 9 bases. Germline values: CDR1 SGHNT, CDR2 YYREEE (reference sequence). This CDR3 has 14 amino acids. V gave up 3 bases and J gave up 4 bases; unmatched junction bases: 4. CDR3 protein: CASSWGTGITEAFF. CDR3 bases: TGTGCCAGCAGCTGGGGGACAGGGATCACTGAAGCTTTCTTT.

The chain uses TRBV19 and TRBJ1-1; D remains ambiguous. This CDR3 contains 13 residues. Between the trimmed V and J ends, which lost 2 bases and 4 bases, there was a span of 8 bases. Germline loops: CDR1 LNHDA, CDR2 SQIVND (reference sequence). This chain's CDR3 is CASSINPGTEAFF. In DNA, the CDR3 is TGTGCCAGTAGTATAAATCCGGGCACTGAAGCTTTCTTT.

The J gene is TRBJ1-4, the V gene TRBV28, with D unresolved. The CDR3 has 14 residues. V was cut by 6 bases and J by 8 bases, with 16 bases left in between. Germline lookup yields CDR1 MDHEN and CDR2 SYDVKM. The CDR3 DNA reads TGTGCCAGCAGCTTGAGGGCGGGAGGGGAAAAACTGTTTTTT. It translates to CASSLRAGGEKLFF.

J is TRBJ1-2 and V is TRBV19, with 8 nucleotides matching TRBD1. J was trimmed by 7 bases and V by 6 bases; bases with no gene match: 7. Looked up from germline, CDR1 is LNHDA and CDR2 is SQIVND (reference sequence). The CDR3 contains 13 residues. CDR3 region: CASRRQGIFGYTF. The CDR3 DNA is TGTGCCAGTAGGCGACAGGGGATTTTTGGCTACACCTTC.

The V call is TRBV7-9, the J call TRBJ1-3; 9 nucleotides agree with TRBD1. Germline assignment: CDR1 SEHNR and CDR2 FQNEAQ (reference sequence). The CDR3 extends over 19 amino acids. The V gene end was trimmed by 2 bases and the J gene end by 0 bases; junction bases not matched to a gene: 11. CDR3: CASSLPPGQGSYSGNTIYF. CDR3 nucleotides: TGTGCCAGCAGCTTACCGCCGGGACAGGGATCATACTCTGGAAACACCATATATTTT.

The chain joins TRBV5-4 to TRBJ1-1; possible D gene TRBD1, 6 bases. The CDR3 extends over 15 amino acids. Germline V CDR1 and CDR2: SGHNT, YYREEE (reference sequence). V shed 4 bases and J shed 0 bases, with 13 bases lying between them. The CDR3 nucleotides are TGTGCCAGCAGCGCGAGACAGGACATGAACACTGAAGCTTTCTTT. Its translation: CASSARQDMNTEAFF. The variable domain in full, completed from reference TRBV5-4 and TRBJ1-1, reads ETGVTQSPTHLIKTRGQQVTLRCSSQSGHNTVSWYQQALGQGPQFIFQYYREEENGRGNFPPRFSGLQFPNYSSELNVNALELDDSALYLCASSARQDMNTEAFFGQGTRLTVV.

With regard to this clone: An end of the junction differs from the germline gene, which may be a read error. The chain uses TRBV20-1 and TRBJ2-7; TRBD1 agrees at 7 bases. The length of the CDR3 is 11 residues. CDR1 and CDR2 from the germline V gene are DFQATT and SNEGSKA (reference sequence). The CDR3 spells CSARDRGRFNF. Written as DNA, the CDR3 is TGCAGTGCTAGAGACAGGGGGAGATTTAACTTC.

To note about this clone: The sample holds other DNA sequences that translate to the same CDR3. CDR3 loop: CATSRDRGDTQYF. As DNA, the CDR3 is TGTGCCACCAGCAGAGATCGGGGAGATACGCAGTATTTT. This chain links TRBV15 with TRBJ2-3, with D possibly matching TRBD2 (5 bases). This CDR3 has 13 residues. V lost 0 bases and J 5 bases, leaving 6 bases between the germline ends. The germline CDR1 and CDR2 sequences are LNHNV and YYDKDF (reference sequence).

J is TRBJ1-2 and V is TRBV4-2, with D possibly being TRBD1 (5 bases). This CDR3 contains 16 residues. The V gene's germline CDR1 is LGHNA and CDR2 YNFKEQ. The ends were cut back, 0 bases at V and 7 bases at J, with 18 bases in the middle. The CDR3 sequence is CASSQDAAGPTAGYTF. CDR3 nucleotides: TGTGCCAGCAGCCAAGATGCTGCAGGGCCGACTGCTGGCTACACCTTC.

V usage is TRBV5-1 and J usage is TRBJ2-2; D possibly corresponds to TRBD2 (5 bases). V was clipped by 4 bases and J by 5 bases, with 15 bases between them. Germline V gene sequence: CDR1 SGHRS, CDR2 YFSETQ. The CDR3 runs 15 residues. CDR3 sequence: CASSPLPRGTGELFF. Here the CDR3 DNA reads TGCGCCAGCAGCCCACTGCCTAGAGGGACCGGGGAGCTGTTTTTT.

The chain employs TRBV9 and TRBJ2-5; 7 bases are a match to TRBD2. This CDR3 region has 15 residues. Germline V lookup: CDR1 SGDLS, CDR2 YYNGEE. The V segment lost 0 bases and the J segment 0 bases; nucleotides outside the gene matches: 2. DNA for the CDR3: TGTGCCAGCAGCGTAGGGGGGGGTCACCAAGAGACCCAGTACTTC. Protein sequence: CASSVGGGHQETQYF.

The chain's CDR3 is CASSLSSGVEETQYF. The CDR3 DNA follows: TGTGCCAGCAGCTTGTCTAGCGGGGTCGAAGAGACCCAGTACTTC. The chain links TRBV5-4 to TRBJ2-5; 9 bases line up with TRBD2. CDR1 is SGHNT and CDR2 is YYREEE in the germline V gene (reference sequence). Trimming took 1 base from V and 3 from J; bases not matched to a gene: 4. CDR3 length: 15 amino acids.

This chain connects TRBV27 to TRBJ1-1; no clear D. V gave up 5 bases and J gave up 1 base, with 8 bases separating them. The CDR3 totals 13 residues. Per the germline V gene, CDR1 is MNHEY and CDR2 is SMNVEV (reference sequence). As DNA, the CDR3 is TGTGCCAGCAGTCCATTACAGAACACTGAAGCTTTCTTT. Protein product: CASSPLQNTEAFF.

The chain carries TRBV6-5 and TRBJ2-5; TRBD2 might be the D (6 bases). The germline V gene encodes CDR1 MNHEY and CDR2 SVGAGI. The CDR3 consists of 13 residues. V was clipped by 5 bases and J by 4 bases, with 11 bases between them. The CDR3, as DNA: TGTGCCAGCAGTGCGGGGAGGATAGAGACCCAGTACTTC. It codes for CASSAGRIETQYF.

The genes are TRBV4-1 and TRBJ1-3; D is perhaps TRBD1 (6 bases). V shed 0 bases and J shed 4 bases, with 10 bases lying between them. Germline values: CDR1 MGHRA, CDR2 YSYEKL. CDR3 length equals 15 residues. The CDR3 spells CASSQDTGWGNTIYF. The CDR3 coding sequence is TGCGCCAGCAGCCAAGATACAGGGTGGGGAAACACCATATATTTT.

The gene calls are TRBV14 and TRBJ2-5, with TRBD1 identical over 9 bases. V lost 4 bases, J lost 5 bases, and 14 bases stayed unmatched. Germline loops: CDR1 SGHDN, CDR2 FVKESK. The CDR3 is made up of 17 amino acids. CDR3 loop: CASSPFPGQGSGETQYF. The DNA of the CDR3 is TGTGCCAGCAGCCCATTTCCGGGACAGGGAAGTGGGGAGACCCAGTACTTC.

The V gene is TRBV11-2, the J gene TRBJ1-1; D not resolved. Germline V gene lookup returns CDR1 SGHAT and CDR2 FQNNGV. V dropped 3 bases and J dropped 1 base, with 15 bases sitting between them. The CDR3 loop spans 16 amino acids. The DNA of the CDR3 is TGTGCCAGCAGCTTTCCCGGAATGACACCGAACACTGAAGCTTTCTTT. It encodes CASSFPGMTPNTEAFF.

The chain employs TRBV6-4 and TRBJ1-6; 7 bases agree with TRBD1. J was trimmed by 10 bases and V by 6 bases; bases with no gene match: 12. The germline gives CDR1 MRHNA, CDR2 SNTAGT. This CDR3 has 15 residues. CDR3 coding DNA: TGTGCCAGCAGGCCGGAACAGGGGTCCGGCTCACCCCTCCACTTT. It translates to CASRPEQGSGSPLHF.

The gene calls are TRBV30 and TRBJ1-2; no clear D. Looked up from germline, CDR1 is GTSNPN and CDR2 is SVGIG (reference sequence). With 0 bases removed from V and 8 bases from J, the gap between germline ends came to 7 bases. This CDR3 comprises 11 residues. CDR3 nucleotides: TGTGCCTGGAGTGTCGGGGAAGGCTACACCTTC. It yields the protein CAWSVGEGYTF.

The genes are TRBV28 and TRBJ2-5; D might be TRBD1 (7 bases). Trimming took off 6 bases at V and 5 bases at J, with 13 bases between the two ends. Germline assignment: CDR1 MDHEN and CDR2 SYDVKM. CDR3 size: 13 residues. The CDR3 coding sequence is TGTGCCAGCAGCCGGAGGGGGCTGGAGACCCAGTACTTC. This sequence encodes CASSRRGLETQYF.

The gene calls are TRBV30 and TRBJ2-7; D gene unclear. The V gene lost 2 bases and the J gene lost 2 bases, with 13 bases spanning the gap. Germline CDR1 and CDR2: GTSNPN and SVGIG (reference sequence). This CDR3 is built from 14 residues. CDR3 region: CAWSRLPGTYEQYF. The CDR3 DNA reads as TGTGCCTGGAGTCGTCTCCCCGGTACCTACGAGCAGTACTTC.

The chain has TRBV7-3 and TRBJ2-2; possible D gene TRBD2, 6 bases. The germline V gene has CDR1 SGHTA and CDR2 FQGTGA. The germline V and J ends were trimmed by 8 bases and 6 bases, with 19 bases remaining between them. The CDR3 is made up of 15 amino acids. The CDR3 here is CASGPGLGLAGELFF. CDR3 DNA sequence: TGTGCCAGCGGGCCGGGACTGGGCCTAGCCGGGGAGCTGTTTTTT.

This sequence joins TRBV9 and TRBJ2-3, with 11 bases fitting TRBD2. The CDR3 extends over 18 amino acids. CDR1 and CDR2 from the germline V gene are SGDLS and YYNGEE. V was clipped by 0 bases and J by 4 bases; unmatched bases: 10. DNA for the CDR3: TGTGCCAGCAGCGTAGTGGCTAGCGGGGGGCGCGCGGCAGATACGCAGTATTTT. Translation gives CASSVVASGGRAADTQYF.